Following are 13 T cell receptor beta chains from one sample sequenced in a study of graft-versus-host responses after intestinal transplantation. These receptors' antigens are unknown. Here immunoSEQ multiplex PCR was the method, and the copy in TCRdb shows in-frame clones only, minus some. The sample carries approximately 89,000 clones, approximately 92% recorded once. The material sequenced was unstimulated CD8+ T cells sorted from spleen or lymph node cells, taken before transplant. All receptors come from a human donor who was the organ donor for an intestinal transplant.

The genes are TRBV5-4 and TRBJ2-1; 7 bases map to TRBD2. The CDR3 loop spans 15 amino acids. Germline V gene data show CDR1 as SGHNT and CDR2 as YYREEE (reference sequence). The trim removed 4 bases at V and 2 bases at J, leaving 6 bases unmatched. CDR3 coding DNA: TGTGCCAGCAGCGACGGGACTAACCCCTACAATGAGCAGTTCTTC. Translated, it gives CASSDGTNPYNEQFF.

The rearrangement uses TRBV14 and TRBJ1-2, with a weak D call TRBD1 (6 bases). The CDR3 length is 14 residues. Germline CDR1 SGHDN, CDR2 FVKESK. Trimming took 4 bases from V and 4 from J, leaving 13 bases between them. The CDR3 region has the DNA TGTGCCAGCAGCCTTGCGACAGGACTCTATGGCTACACCTTC. This codes for CASSLATGLYGYTF.

The chain links TRBV28 to TRBJ1-1; D gene unclear. The V gene's germline CDR1 is MDHEN and CDR2 SYDVKM. This CDR3 region has 12 residues. V lost 4 bases and J 4 bases, leaving 7 bases between the germline ends. The CDR3 coding sequence is TGTGCCAGCAGTTGGGAGGGCACTGAAGCTTTCTTT. This sequence encodes CASSWEGTEAFF. Full variable domain (rest looked up from reference TRBV28 and TRBJ1-1): DVKVTQSSRYLVKRTGEKVFLECVQDMDHENMFWYRQDPGLGLRLIYFSYDVKMKEKGDIPEGYSVSREKKERFSLILESASTNQTSMYLCASSWEGTEAFFGQGTRLTVV.

Here the CDR3 DNA reads TGCGCCAGCAGCCAAGTAGGGGCTGGGGCGGCCTACGAGCAGTACTTC. Its translation: CASSQVGAGAAYEQYF. The chain uses TRBV4-1 and TRBJ2-7; a weak D match, TRBD1 (5 bases). The CDR3 is made up of 16 amino acids. Trimming took off 1 base at V and 2 bases at J, with 15 bases between the two ends. The germline CDR1 and CDR2 sequences are MGHRA and YSYEKL.

CDR3 amino acids: CASSLSGASYNEQFF. The CDR3 DNA reads as TGTGCCAGCAGCTTATCCGGAGCCTCCTACAATGAGCAGTTCTTC. V and J are TRBV7-9 and TRBJ2-1; D gene unclear. From germline, CDR1 is SEHNR and CDR2 FQNEAQ (reference sequence). V dropped 2 bases and J dropped 0 bases, with 8 bases sitting between them. The CDR3 runs 15 residues.

The chain has TRBV4-3 and TRBJ2-2; a possible D gene is TRBD2 (5 bases). Germline CDR1 LGHNA, CDR2 YSLEER. Trimming took off 0 bases at V and 6 bases at J, with 8 bases between the two ends. There are 14 residues in the CDR3. For the CDR3, the DNA is TGCGCCAGCAGCCAAGACTTCGGGGCCGGGGAGCTGTTTTTT. This encodes CASSQDFGAGELFF.

The chain couples TRBV19 to TRBJ1-5; 7 nucleotides match TRBD1. The trim removed 7 bases at V and 7 bases at J, leaving 4 bases unmatched. Germline V gene lookup returns CDR1 LNHDA and CDR2 SQIVND (reference sequence). The CDR3 runs 12 residues. The CDR3 region has the DNA TGTGCCAGTACCCAGGGGGGCCAGCCCCAGCATTTT. This sequence encodes CASTQGGQPQHF.

The gene calls are TRBV19 and TRBJ1-2; D not certain. The germline gives CDR1 LNHDA, CDR2 SQIVND (reference sequence). V was shortened by 5 bases and J by 3 bases, with 16 bases between the two germline ends. CDR3 size: 15 residues. Here the CDR3 DNA reads TGTGCCAGTAGTTTCCGGGTCTCATCCCACTATGGCTACACCTTC. The encoded protein is CASSFRVSSHYGYTF. Variable domain in full (rest from reference TRBV19 and TRBJ1-2): DGGITQSPKYLFRKEGQNVTLSCEQNLNHDAMYWYRQDPGQGLRLIYYSQIVNDFQKGDIAEGYSVSREKKESFPLTVTSAQKNPTAFYLCASSFRVSSHYGYTFGSGTRLTVV.

The chain couples TRBV6-1 to TRBJ2-3, with a tentative D call TRBD2 (7 bases). Per germline, CDR1 MNHNS and CDR2 SASEGT. This CDR3 has 18 amino acids. Trimming left V 0 bases short and J 5 bases short, with 21 bases between. CDR3: CASSEAPLGRGGKDTQYF. The DNA of the CDR3 is TGTGCCAGCAGTGAAGCCCCCCTCGGCCGCGGGGGCAAAGATACGCAGTATTTT.

With respect to this clone: The sample holds other DNA sequences that translate to the same CDR3. V usage is TRBV28 and J usage is TRBJ2-7; D gene unclear. V lost 3 bases and J lost 1, with 7 bases in between. Germline-derived CDR1 and CDR2 are MDHEN and SYDVKM. This CDR3 has 13 amino acids. The CDR3 coding sequence is TGTGCCAGCAGTTTGAGCTCGTCCTACGAGCAGTACTTC. Encoded protein: CASSLSSSYEQYF.

V and J are TRBV7-3 and TRBJ2-5; 7 bases map to TRBD2. Germline loops: CDR1 SGHTA, CDR2 FQGTGA. The CDR3 extends over 14 amino acids. Trimming at V came to 5 bases and at J to 4 bases, leaving 7 bases not matched to a gene. This CDR3 is CASSRSGVRETQYF. DNA for the CDR3: TGTGCCAGCAGCCGCAGCGGGGTCCGAGAGACCCAGTACTTC.

This chain links TRBV11-3 with TRBJ2-7, with 10 bases aligning to TRBD2. Germline CDR1 is SGHNT and CDR2 is YENEEA. Trimming at V came to 3 bases and at J to 6 bases, leaving 8 bases not matched to a gene. The CDR3 runs to 15 residues. The CDR3 reads CASSFERGGFPEQYF. CDR3 sequence (DNA): TGTGCCAGCAGCTTTGAGCGGGGGGGCTTCCCCGAGCAGTACTTC.

The chain uses TRBV27 and TRBJ2-7; 8 positions match TRBD2. J was trimmed by 2 bases and V by 4 bases; bases with no gene match: 10. From germline, CDR1 is MNHEY and CDR2 SMNVEV (reference sequence). This CDR3 spans 16 amino acids. This chain's CDR3 is CASSSLMGGGTYEQYF. The DNA of the CDR3 is TGTGCCAGCAGTTCCCTCATGGGCGGGGGGACCTACGAGCAGTACTTC.